Listed here are 3 T cell receptor beta chains from one sample, sequenced in a study of blood T cell repertoires in COVID-19. Repertoires were generated with immunoSEQ multiplex PCR, while TCRdb's copy carries only in-frame clones and drops some. This sample has approximately 150,000 clones; approximately 83% occur once, and the top ten carry approximately 1.4%. Sequenced sample: peripheral blood. All receptors derive from a human donor in a cohort sampled during active COVID-19.

In its sample, this clone was seen once. This chain connects TRBV21-1 to TRBJ2-6; TRBD2 is the table's D call and was not checked against the DNA. TRBV21-1 is termed a pseudogene. The CDR3 is 17 amino acids. The DNA for the CDR3 is TGTGCCAGCAGCAAAGAGATAAGCTACTCTGGGGCCAACGTCCTGACTTTC. Translation: CASSKEISYSGANVLTF.

V gene TRBV5-1 combines with J gene TRBJ2-5; 7 nucleotides align to TRBD1. After removal of 4 bases from V and 5 bases from J, the junction contained 8 bases not matched to a gene. Germline V gives CDR1 SGHRS, CDR2 YFSETQ. The CDR3 extends over 14 amino acids. The CDR3 sequence is CASSPFRGWETQYF. CDR3 bases: TGCGCCAGCAGCCCCTTCAGGGGGTGGGAGACCCAGTACTTC. Complete variable domain (other parts from reference TRBV5-1 and TRBJ2-5): KAGVTQTPRYLIKTRGQQVTLSCSPISGHRSVSWYQQTPGQGLQFLFEYFSETQRNKGNFPGRFSGRQFSNSRSEMNVSTLELGDSALYLCASSPFRGWETQYFGPGTRLLVL.

The chain recombines TRBV7-2 with TRBJ2-7; D might be TRBD1 (5 bases). Germline assignment: CDR1 SGHTA and CDR2 FQGNSA. V lost 2 bases and J lost 4, with 12 bases in between. The CDR3 loop spans 14 amino acids. The CDR3 DNA sequence: TGTGCCAGCAGCTTACGTGGCAGGGTATACGAGCAGTACTTC. Protein: CASSLRGRVYEQYF.